The 29 T cell receptor beta chains in this list originate from one sample, sequenced in a study of cytomegalovirus exposure and HLA in healthy donors (TCRdb year 2017). Library preparation was by the immunoSEQ multiplex PCR assay. As stored in TCRdb, this immuneACCESS dataset retains in-frame rearrangements with V and J assigned. A fraction of the clones does not appear; measured against another copy, unresolved V genes explain less than half of the discrepancy, and the remainder lacks a known reason. This sample holds 250,000 or so clones; approximately 87% were observed only once. Less than 3% of the sample comes from the top ten. Material: PBMCs. The origin of the receptors is a man between 18 and 29 years old in good health and CMV-seronegative.

The chain is built from TRBV5-8 and TRBJ2-3; 8 bases agree with TRBD1. The CDR3 is 14 residues long. V lost 0 bases and J lost 3; bases outside the gene matches: 0. CDR1 is SGHTS, CDR2 YDEGEE, per germline. Here the CDR3 DNA reads TGTGCCAGCAGCTTGGACAGGGGGACAGATACGCAGTATTTT. Translation gives CASSLDRGTDTQYF.

The V call is TRBV11-3, the J call TRBJ2-1; maybe TRBD1 (6 bases). This CDR3 has 13 amino acids. Between the trimmed V and J ends, which lost 0 bases and 8 bases, there was a span of 8 bases. The germline CDR1 and CDR2 sequences are SGHNT and YENEEA. In DNA, the CDR3 is TGTGCCAGCAGCTTAGACGAGGGGGATGAGCAGTTCTTC. Its translation is CASSLDEGDEQFF.

The chain couples TRBV10-3 to TRBJ2-7, with 7 positions matching TRBD2. Trimming cost V 5 bases and J 6 bases; bases outside gene matches: 7. Germline lookup yields CDR1 ENHRY and CDR2 SYGVKD. The CDR3 spans 13 residues. CDR3 loop: CAISTGGSREQYF. DNA of the CDR3: TGTGCCATCAGTACGGGAGGATCCCGCGAGCAGTACTTC.

The chain joins TRBV7-8 to TRBJ1-2, with 9 bases aligning to TRBD1. The germline gives CDR1 SGHVS, CDR2 FQNEAQ. CDR3 size: 16 residues. J gave up 7 bases and V 5 bases, and 14 bases lay outside the gene matches. CDR3 sequence reads: CASSPRLLRQGVGYTF. DNA for the CDR3: TGTGCCAGCAGCCCAAGACTACTTCGACAGGGGGTTGGCTACACCTTC.

The J gene is TRBJ1-2, the V gene TRBV6-6; 7 nucleotides align to TRBD1. The CDR3 runs to 15 residues. V gave up 1 base and J gave up 8 bases; unmatched junction bases: 10. Germline V gene sequence: CDR1 MNHNY, CDR2 SVGAGI (reference sequence). CDR3 protein: CASSYLLTGVDGYTF. CDR3 nucleotide sequence: TGTGCCAGCAGTTACTTACTCACAGGGGTTGACGGCTACACCTTC.

The gene calls are TRBV6-1 and TRBJ1-4; possibly TRBD1 for D (6 bases). The CDR3 has 14 amino acids. V was shortened by 4 bases and J by 0 bases, with 6 bases between the two germline ends. CDR1 is MNHNS and CDR2 is SASEGT in the germline V gene. The CDR3 region has the DNA TGTGCCAGCAGTGGGACAGCAACTAATGAAAAACTGTTTTTT. Amino acids: CASSGTATNEKLFF.

This clone was picked up one time. The rearrangement joins TRBV18 to TRBJ2-3, with TRBD2 identical over 7 bases. The CDR3 is 15 residues long. Germline V gene lookup returns CDR1 KGHSH and CDR2 LQKENI. With V trimmed by 5 bases and J by 1 base, 6 bases remained unmatched. The CDR3 DNA reads TGTGCCAGCTCAATCACTAGCGATCGCACAGATACGCAGTATTTT. Protein product: CASSITSDRTDTQYF.

The chain uses TRBV25-1 and TRBJ2-5, with 11 bases identical to TRBD2. Germline trimming cut 6 bases from V and 1 base from J; bases unmatched to any gene: 10. Germline assignment: CDR1 MGHDK and CDR2 SYGVNS. CDR3 size: 17 residues. CDR3 sequence: CASSRTGLAGGQETQYF. CDR3 nucleotides: TGTGCCAGCAGCCGAACGGGGCTAGCGGGGGGCCAAGAGACCCAGTACTTC.

The rearrangement joins TRBV5-1 to TRBJ2-7; 7 bases map to TRBD2. Trimming removed 3 bases from V and 3 bases from J; junction bases left unmatched: 9. From germline, CDR1 is SGHRS and CDR2 YFSETQ. The CDR3 has 15 residues. Written as DNA, the CDR3 is TGCGCCAGCAGCTGGGGAGGGGCAGGAAACTACGAGCAGTACTTC. Protein sequence: CASSWGGAGNYEQYF.

In nucleotides, the CDR3 is TGTGCCAGCAGCGGGTTGGACGGGACTTTCTTT. Encoded protein: CASSGLDGTFF. V usage is TRBV9 and J usage is TRBJ1-1, with D unclear. The CDR3 loop spans 11 amino acids. Germline V gene sequence: CDR1 SGDLS, CDR2 YYNGEE. The V and J ends lost 3 bases and 12 bases respectively, with 12 bases between them.

This CDR3 is CASSEDRQETQYF. CDR3 DNA sequence: TGTGCCAGCAGCGAGGACAGACAAGAGACCCAGTACTTC. The V call is TRBV5-4, the J call TRBJ2-5; D is possibly TRBD1 (6 bases). Trimming took 4 bases from V and 2 from J, leaving 9 bases between them. There are 13 residues in the CDR3. CDR1 is SGHNT and CDR2 is YYREEE in the germline V gene (reference sequence).

This clone was picked up one time. The V call is TRBV4-3, the J call TRBJ2-1; D unclear. This CDR3 is built from 13 residues. Looked up from germline, CDR1 is LGHNA and CDR2 is YSLEER. V lost 0 bases, J lost 4 bases, and 4 bases lay in between. CDR3 in DNA: TGCGCCAGCAGCCAAGAGAGGTACAATGAGCAGTTCTTC. Translated: CASSQERYNEQFF.

The J gene is TRBJ1-1, the V gene TRBV5-5, with 7 bases identical to TRBD1. This CDR3 is 14 amino acids long. Germline V gene data show CDR1 as SGHKS and CDR2 as YYEKEE (reference sequence). Trimming at V came to 6 bases and at J to 1 base, leaving 6 bases not matched to a gene. CDR3: CASMIGTANTEAFF. CDR3 in DNA: TGTGCCAGCATGATAGGGACAGCGAACACTGAAGCTTTCTTT.

This chain's CDR3 is CASSVNRGGTEAFF. CDR3 DNA: TGTGCCAGCAGTGTAAACAGGGGAGGAACTGAAGCTTTCTTT. The rearrangement uses TRBV2 and TRBJ1-1, with 7 bases that match TRBD1. The CDR3 covers 14 residues. Germline CDR1 is SNHLY and CDR2 is FYNNEI. The ends lost 4 bases at V and 5 bases at J; junction bases unmatched: 7.

The chain combines TRBV29-1 with TRBJ1-2, with unresolved D. V was pared by 0 bases and J by 7 bases, with 3 bases between. CDR3 size: 10 residues. In germline, CDR1 is SQVTM, CDR2 ANQGSEA. The CDR3 spells CSVEDSGYTF. The CDR3 bases are TGCAGCGTTGAAGATAGTGGCTACACCTTC.

DNA for the CDR3: TGTGCCAGCAGTCCTCCGACAGGACTCCTCAATCACCCTCTCTACAATGAGCAGTTCTTC. Amino acids: CASSPPTGLLNHPLYNEQFF. V is TRBV27 and J is TRBJ2-1; D may be TRBD1 (6 bases). This CDR3 has 20 residues. With 5 bases removed from V and 3 bases from J, the gap between germline ends came to 29 bases. Germline assignment: CDR1 MNHEY and CDR2 SMNVEV (reference sequence).

The chain has TRBV5-1 and TRBJ2-3, with D hard to call. V was shortened by 4 bases and J by 4 bases, with 19 bases between the two germline ends. Per the germline V gene, CDR1 is SGHRS and CDR2 is YFSETQ. The CDR3 is 16 amino acids. The CDR3 loop reads CASSSPLVNWPDTQYF. The CDR3, as DNA: TGCGCCAGCAGCAGCCCCCTAGTCAATTGGCCAGATACGCAGTATTTT.

This clone appeared once. The chain recombines TRBV29-1 with TRBJ1-1; no reliable D call. The CDR3 has 14 amino acids. V shed 1 base and J shed 8 bases, with 17 bases lying between them. CDR1 is SQVTM and CDR2 is ANQGSEA in the germline V gene. The CDR3 sequence: CSVEGLGLHREAFF. CDR3 coding DNA: TGCAGCGTTGAAGGGCTCGGCCTACACAGAGAAGCTTTCTTT. Drawing the rest from reference TRBV29-1 and TRBJ1-1, the complete variable domain is SAVISQKPSRDICQRGTSLTIQCQVDSQVTMMFWYRQQPGQSLTLIATANQGSEATYESGFVIDKFPISRPNLTFSTLTVSNMSPEDSSIYLCSVEGLGLHREAFFGQGTRLTVV.

The gene calls are TRBV10-2 and TRBJ2-7; D unclear. The V end was cut by 8 bases, the J end by 3 bases, with 8 bases between. Germline CDR1 WSHSY, CDR2 SAAADI. The length of the CDR3 is 11 residues. DNA for the CDR3: TGCGCCAGCGCGGCTTACTACGAGCAGTACTTC. Translating gives CASAAYYEQYF.

The chain links TRBV5-1 to TRBJ1-6; 10 bases align to TRBD1. Germline CDR1 reads SGHRS; CDR2 reads YFSETQ. The CDR3 is 15 residues long. J was trimmed by 9 bases and V by 2 bases; bases with no gene match: 5. The CDR3: CASSFNRDRGSPLHF. DNA for the CDR3: TGCGCCAGCAGCTTCAACCGGGACAGGGGTTCACCCCTCCACTTT.

The J gene is TRBJ2-7, the V gene TRBV27; D might be TRBD1 (6 bases). The V gene's germline CDR1 is MNHEY and CDR2 SMNVEV (reference sequence). The CDR3 extends over 14 amino acids. Trimming took off 6 bases at V and 9 bases at J, with 21 bases between the two ends. The CDR3 coding sequence is TGTGCCAGCAGCCACGACCCGACAGGAGCAAGGCAGTACTTC. Translated: CASSHDPTGARQYF.

The chain recombines TRBV15 with TRBJ2-5; 7 bases line up with TRBD1. Germline V gene sequence: CDR1 LNHNV, CDR2 YYDKDF (reference sequence). Unmatched junction bases numbered 11, after V lost 5 bases and J lost 5 bases. This CDR3 is built from 15 residues. This chain's CDR3 is CATSSGQFLRETQYF. CDR3 coding DNA: TGTGCCACCAGCTCGGGACAGTTCCTTCGGGAGACCCAGTACTTC.

The table lists this clone with a few counts. The chain combines TRBV15 with TRBJ2-5; 7 bases are a match to TRBD2. The germline gives CDR1 LNHNV, CDR2 YYDKDF (reference sequence). CDR3 length: 16 residues. The junction had 8 bases not matched to a gene; V was cut back by 3 bases and J by 1 base. CDR3 in amino acids: CATSRGEGGTQETQYF. Written as DNA, the CDR3 is TGTGCCACCAGCAGGGGGGAGGGAGGCACCCAAGAGACCCAGTACTTC.

This chain links TRBV6-5 with TRBJ1-5, with 8 bases aligning to TRBD1. Germline V lookup: CDR1 MNHEY, CDR2 SVGAGI. Losses at the gene ends were 6 bases for V and 4 bases for J; bases not matched to a gene: 8. The CDR3 has 15 amino acids. CDR3 nucleotide sequence: TGTGCCAGCAGCCCCCGGACAGGGTCGAATCAGCCCCAGCATTTT. Residues: CASSPRTGSNQPQHF.

The V gene is TRBV5-6, the J gene TRBJ2-3; 11 bases align to TRBD2. CDR3 size: 16 residues. The V segment lost 3 bases and the J segment 4 bases; nucleotides outside the gene matches: 7. Germline CDR1 and CDR2: SGHDT and YYEEEE. CDR3 in amino acids: CASSSLTSGIPDTQYF. The CDR3 bases are TGTGCCAGCAGCTCCCTGACTAGCGGGATACCAGATACGCAGTATTTT. The full variable domain, with the rest looked up from reference TRBV5-6 and TRBJ2-3, is DAGVTQSPTHLIKTRGQQVTLRCSPKSGHDTVSWYQQALGQGPQFIFQYYEEEERQRGNFPDRFSGHQFPNYSSELNVNALLLGDSALYLCASSSLTSGIPDTQYFGPGTRLTVL.

The rearrangement joins TRBV7-9 to TRBJ2-7; D uncertain. CDR1 SEHNR and CDR2 FQNEAQ come from the germline V gene (reference sequence). Between the trimmed V and J ends, which lost 5 bases and 3 bases, there was a span of 14 bases. CDR3 length: 14 amino acids. CDR3 nucleotides: TGTGCCAGCAGCCTAGATGAGGTCGGCTACGAGCAGTACTTC. Amino acids: CASSLDEVGYEQYF.

The V and J genes are TRBV6-1 and TRBJ2-7, with D possibly TRBD2 on 5 matching bases. V lost 10 bases to trimming and J lost 4 bases, with 11 bases between them. The CDR3 has 11 amino acids. The germline gives CDR1 MNHNS, CDR2 SASEGT. The CDR3 DNA reads TGTGCCACCCTTCGGGGTTACGAGCAGTACTTC. This gives the protein CATLRGYEQYF.

The chain joins TRBV19 to TRBJ1-2; D uncertain. Trimming cost V 8 bases and J 6 bases, with 19 bases left between them. CDR1 is LNHDA, CDR2 SQIVND, per germline (reference sequence). The CDR3 is made up of 14 amino acids. The CDR3: CASGGLATAHGYTF. CDR3 bases: TGTGCCAGTGGCGGTCTTGCCACGGCCCATGGCTACACCTTC.

V is TRBV6-5 and J is TRBJ1-1; D not certain. Trimming removed 2 bases from V and 7 bases from J, with 11 bases in between. This CDR3 has 13 amino acids. CDR1 MNHEY and CDR2 SVGAGI come from the germline V gene. For the CDR3, the DNA is TGTGCCAGCAGTTACGGCGACGGAGATGAAGCTTTCTTT. It encodes CASSYGDGDEAFF.